This TCR beta chain appears in the sequencing data of a study of cytomegalovirus exposure and HLA in healthy donors. Sequencing used immunoSEQ multiplex PCR; TCRdb keeps in-frame clones, though not all of them. The table lists 330,000 or so clones, 86% of them singletons, with around 0.84% in the top ten. The sequence came from a woman between 18 and 29 years old in good health and CMV-seronegative. The sequencing input was PBMCs.

The chain's CDR3 is CSVGTGGAGGYTF. For the CDR3, the DNA is TGCAGCGTGGGGACAGGGGGCGCGGGGGGCTACACCTTC. The chain links TRBV29-1 to TRBJ1-2; 12 bases align to TRBD1. The CDR3 is made up of 13 amino acids. V dropped 6 bases and J dropped 8; count of bases not matched to a gene: 7. Germline-derived CDR1 and CDR2 are SQVTM and ANQGSEA. Supplemented by reference TRBV29-1 and TRBJ1-2, the full variable domain reads SAVISQKPSRDICQRGTSLTIQCQVDSQVTMMFWYRQQPGQSLTLIATANQGSEATYESGFVIDKFPISRPNLTFSTLTVSNMSPEDSSIYLCSVGTGGAGGYTFGSGTRLTVV.